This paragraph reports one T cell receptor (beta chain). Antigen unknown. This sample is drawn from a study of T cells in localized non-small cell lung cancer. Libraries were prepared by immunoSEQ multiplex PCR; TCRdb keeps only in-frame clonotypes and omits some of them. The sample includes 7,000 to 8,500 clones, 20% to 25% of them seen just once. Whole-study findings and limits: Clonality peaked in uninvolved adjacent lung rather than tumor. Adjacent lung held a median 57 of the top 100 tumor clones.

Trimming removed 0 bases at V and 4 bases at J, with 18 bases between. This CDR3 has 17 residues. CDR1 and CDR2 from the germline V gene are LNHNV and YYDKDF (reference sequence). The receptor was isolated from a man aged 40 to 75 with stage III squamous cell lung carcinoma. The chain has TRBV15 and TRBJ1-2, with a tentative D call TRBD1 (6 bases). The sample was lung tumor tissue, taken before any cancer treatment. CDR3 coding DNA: TGTGCCACCAGCAGAGACCACCAAAAGACAGGCGGCTATGGCTACACCTTC. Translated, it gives CATSRDHQKTGGYGYTF.